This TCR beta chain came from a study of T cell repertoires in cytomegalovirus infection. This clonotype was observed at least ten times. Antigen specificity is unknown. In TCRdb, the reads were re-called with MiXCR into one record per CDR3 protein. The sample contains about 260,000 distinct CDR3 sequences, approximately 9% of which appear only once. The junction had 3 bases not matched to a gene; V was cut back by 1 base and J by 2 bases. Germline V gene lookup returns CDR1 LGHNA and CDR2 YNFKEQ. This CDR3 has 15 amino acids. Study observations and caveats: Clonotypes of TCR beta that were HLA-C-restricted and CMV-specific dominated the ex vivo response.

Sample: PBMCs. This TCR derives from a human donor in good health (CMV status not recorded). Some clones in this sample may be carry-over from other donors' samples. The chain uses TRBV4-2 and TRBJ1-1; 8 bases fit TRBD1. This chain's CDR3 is CASSQVQGANTEAFF. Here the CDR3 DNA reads TGTGCCAGCAGCCAAGTTCAGGGGGCAAACACTGAAGCTTTCTTT.